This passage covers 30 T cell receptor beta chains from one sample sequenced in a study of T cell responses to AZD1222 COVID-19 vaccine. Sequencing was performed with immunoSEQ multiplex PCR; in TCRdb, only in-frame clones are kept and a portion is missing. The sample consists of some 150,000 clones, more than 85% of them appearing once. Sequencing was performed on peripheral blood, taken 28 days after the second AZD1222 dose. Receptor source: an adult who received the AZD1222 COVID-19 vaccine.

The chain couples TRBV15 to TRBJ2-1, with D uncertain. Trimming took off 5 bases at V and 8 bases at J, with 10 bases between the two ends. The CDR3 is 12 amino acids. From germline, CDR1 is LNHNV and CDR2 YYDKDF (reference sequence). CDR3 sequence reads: CATSSAADEQFF. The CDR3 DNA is TGTGCCACCAGCTCGGCCGCGGATGAGCAGTTCTTC.

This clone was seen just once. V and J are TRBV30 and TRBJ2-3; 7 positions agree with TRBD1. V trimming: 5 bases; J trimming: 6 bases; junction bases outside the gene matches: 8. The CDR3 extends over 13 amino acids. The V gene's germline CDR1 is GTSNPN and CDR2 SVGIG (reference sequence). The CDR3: CAWGTEVRDTQYF. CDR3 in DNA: TGTGCCTGGGGGACAGAAGTTCGCGATACGCAGTATTTT.

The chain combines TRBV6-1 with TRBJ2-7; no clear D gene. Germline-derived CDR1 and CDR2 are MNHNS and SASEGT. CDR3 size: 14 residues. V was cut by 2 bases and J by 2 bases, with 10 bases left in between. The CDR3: CASSEQSNTYEQYF. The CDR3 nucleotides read TGTGCCAGCAGTGAACAATCTAACACCTACGAGCAGTACTTC.

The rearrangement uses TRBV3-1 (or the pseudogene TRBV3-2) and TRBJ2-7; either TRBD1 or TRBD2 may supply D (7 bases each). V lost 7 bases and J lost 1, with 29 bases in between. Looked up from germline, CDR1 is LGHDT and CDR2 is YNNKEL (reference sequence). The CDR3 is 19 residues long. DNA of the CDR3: TGTGCCAGCAAAAATTCAGGGGGGGCAGGGAAATTCGGGTCCTACGAGCAGTACTTC. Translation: CASKNSGGAGKFGSYEQYF.

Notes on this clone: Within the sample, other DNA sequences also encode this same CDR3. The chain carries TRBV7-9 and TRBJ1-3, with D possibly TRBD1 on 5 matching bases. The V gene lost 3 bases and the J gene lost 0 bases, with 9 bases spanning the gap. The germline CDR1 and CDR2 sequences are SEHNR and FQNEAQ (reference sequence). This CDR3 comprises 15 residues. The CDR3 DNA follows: TGTGCCAGCAGCTTGGGGGACCTCTCTGGAAACACCATATATTTT. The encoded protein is CASSLGDLSGNTIYF.

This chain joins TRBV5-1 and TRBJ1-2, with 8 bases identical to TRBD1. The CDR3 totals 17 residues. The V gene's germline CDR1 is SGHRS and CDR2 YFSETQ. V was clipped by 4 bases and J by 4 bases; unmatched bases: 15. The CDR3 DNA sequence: TGCGCCAGCAGCAACCGGGACAGGAGCCCACTTTTCTATGGCTACACCTTC. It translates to CASSNRDRSPLFYGYTF.

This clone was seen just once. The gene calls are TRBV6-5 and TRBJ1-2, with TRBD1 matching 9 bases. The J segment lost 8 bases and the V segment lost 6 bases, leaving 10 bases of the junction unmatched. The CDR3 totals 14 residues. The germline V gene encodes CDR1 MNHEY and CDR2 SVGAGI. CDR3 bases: TGTGCCAGCAGCATAGCGGGACAGGGTTTCGGCTACACCTTC. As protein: CASSIAGQGFGYTF.

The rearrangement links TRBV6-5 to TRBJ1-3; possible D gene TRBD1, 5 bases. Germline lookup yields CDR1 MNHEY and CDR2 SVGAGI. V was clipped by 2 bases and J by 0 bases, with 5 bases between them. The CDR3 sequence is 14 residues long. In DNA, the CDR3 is TGTGCCAGCAGTTACGACAGCTCTGGAAACACCATATATTTT. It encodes CASSYDSSGNTIYF.

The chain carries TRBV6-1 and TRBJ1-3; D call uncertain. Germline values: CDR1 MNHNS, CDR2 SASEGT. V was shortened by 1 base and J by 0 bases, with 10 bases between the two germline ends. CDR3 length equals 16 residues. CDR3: CASSEGISPSGNTIYF. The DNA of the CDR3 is TGTGCCAGCAGTGAAGGGATTTCCCCCTCTGGAAACACCATATATTTT.

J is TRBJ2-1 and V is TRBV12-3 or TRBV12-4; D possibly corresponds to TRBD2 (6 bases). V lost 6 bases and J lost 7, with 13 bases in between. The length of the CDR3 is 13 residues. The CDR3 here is CASSLAGGNEQFF. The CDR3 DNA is TGTGCCAGCAGCCTCGCTGGGGGGAATGAGCAGTTCTTC.

CDR3 amino acids: CASSSYSEAFF. The CDR3 bases are TGTGCCAGCAGTTCCTACAGTGAAGCTTTCTTT. The chain links TRBV6-5 to TRBJ1-1; D call uncertain. Per the germline V gene, CDR1 is MNHEY and CDR2 is SVGAGI. V was shortened by 4 bases and J by 7 bases, with 7 bases between the two germline ends. This CDR3 comprises 11 residues.

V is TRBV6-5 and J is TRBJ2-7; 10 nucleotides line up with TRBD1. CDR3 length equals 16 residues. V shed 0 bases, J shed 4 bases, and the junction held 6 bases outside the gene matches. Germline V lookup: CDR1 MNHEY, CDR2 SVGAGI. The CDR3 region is CASSYSVWTGGYEQYF. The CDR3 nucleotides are TGTGCCAGCAGTTACTCAGTCTGGACAGGGGGGTACGAGCAGTACTTC.

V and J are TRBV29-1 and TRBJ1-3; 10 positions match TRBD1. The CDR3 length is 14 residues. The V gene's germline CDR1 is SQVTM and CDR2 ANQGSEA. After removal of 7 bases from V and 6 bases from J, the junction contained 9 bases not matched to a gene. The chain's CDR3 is CSARDRGSENTIYF. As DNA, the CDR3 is TGCAGCGCCCGGGACAGGGGCTCCGAAAACACCATATATTTT.

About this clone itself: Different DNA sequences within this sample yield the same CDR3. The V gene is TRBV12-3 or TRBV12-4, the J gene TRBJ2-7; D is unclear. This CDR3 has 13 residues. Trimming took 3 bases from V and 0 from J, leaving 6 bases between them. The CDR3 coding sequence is TGTGCCAGCAGTTTCGGCGGCTCCTACGAGCAGTACTTC. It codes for CASSFGGSYEQYF.

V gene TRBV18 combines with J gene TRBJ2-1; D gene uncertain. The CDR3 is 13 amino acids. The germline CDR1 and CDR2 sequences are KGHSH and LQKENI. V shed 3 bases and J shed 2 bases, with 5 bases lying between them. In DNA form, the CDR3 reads TGTGCCAGCTCACCCTTGACCTACAATGAGCAGTTCTTC. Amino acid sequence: CASSPLTYNEQFF. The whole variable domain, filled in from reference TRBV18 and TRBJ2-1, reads NAGVMQNPRHLVRRRGQEARLRCSPMKGHSHVYWYRQLPEEGLKFMVYLQKENIIDESGMPKERFSAEFPKEGPSILRIQQVVRGDSAAYFCASSPLTYNEQFFGPGTRLTVL.

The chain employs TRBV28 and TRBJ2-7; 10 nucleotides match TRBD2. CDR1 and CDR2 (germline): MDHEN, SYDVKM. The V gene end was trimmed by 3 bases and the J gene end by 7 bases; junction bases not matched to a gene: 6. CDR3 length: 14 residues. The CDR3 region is CASSFGAGGREQYF. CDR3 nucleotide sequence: TGTGCCAGCAGTTTCGGAGCGGGAGGGCGGGAGCAGTACTTC.

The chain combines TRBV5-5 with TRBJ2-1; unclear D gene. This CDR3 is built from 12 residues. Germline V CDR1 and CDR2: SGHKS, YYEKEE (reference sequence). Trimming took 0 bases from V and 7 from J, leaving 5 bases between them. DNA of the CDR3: TGTGCCAGCAGCTTGGTGGCGAATGAGCAGTTCTTC. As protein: CASSLVANEQFF.

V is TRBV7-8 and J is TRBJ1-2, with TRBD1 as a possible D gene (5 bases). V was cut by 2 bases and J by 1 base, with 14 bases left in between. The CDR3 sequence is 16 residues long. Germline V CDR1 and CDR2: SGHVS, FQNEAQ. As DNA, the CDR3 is TGTGCCAGCAGCTTATCCGAGACAGCAGATAACTATGGCTACACCTTC. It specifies CASSLSETADNYGYTF.

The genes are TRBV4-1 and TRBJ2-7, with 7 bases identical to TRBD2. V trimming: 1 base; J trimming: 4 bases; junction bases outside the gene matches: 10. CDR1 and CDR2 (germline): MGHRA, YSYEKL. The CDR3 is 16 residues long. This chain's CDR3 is CASSQGAGAVGYEQYF. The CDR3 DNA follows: TGCGCCAGCAGCCAAGGGGCGGGAGCGGTCGGGTACGAGCAGTACTTC.

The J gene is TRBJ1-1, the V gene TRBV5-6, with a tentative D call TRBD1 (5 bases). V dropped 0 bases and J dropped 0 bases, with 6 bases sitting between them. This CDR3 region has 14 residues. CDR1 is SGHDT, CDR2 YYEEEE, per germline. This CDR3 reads CASSLGQMNTEAFF. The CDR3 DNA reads TGTGCCAGCAGCTTGGGACAGATGAACACTGAAGCTTTCTTT.

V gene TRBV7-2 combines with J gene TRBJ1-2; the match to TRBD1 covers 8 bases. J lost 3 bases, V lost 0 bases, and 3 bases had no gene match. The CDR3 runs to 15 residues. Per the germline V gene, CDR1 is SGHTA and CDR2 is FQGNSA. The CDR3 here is CASSLATGGHYGYTF. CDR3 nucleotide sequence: TGTGCCAGCAGCTTAGCCACAGGGGGTCACTATGGCTACACCTTC.

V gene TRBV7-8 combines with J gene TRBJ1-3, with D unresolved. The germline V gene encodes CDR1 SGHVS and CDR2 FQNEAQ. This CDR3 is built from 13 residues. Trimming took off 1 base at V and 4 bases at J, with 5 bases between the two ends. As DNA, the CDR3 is TGTGCCAGCAGCTTAGGTTTGGGAAACACCATATATTTT. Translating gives CASSLGLGNTIYF.

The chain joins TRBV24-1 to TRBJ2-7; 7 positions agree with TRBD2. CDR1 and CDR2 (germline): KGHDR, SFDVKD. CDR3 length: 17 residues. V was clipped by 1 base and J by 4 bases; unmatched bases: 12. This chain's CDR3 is CATSDFCGRGFWYEQYF. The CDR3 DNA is TGTGCCACCAGTGATTTTTGCGGGAGAGGATTTTGGTACGAGCAGTACTTC.

The CDR3 sequence is CASSRDLRPYEQYF. The CDR3, as DNA: TGTGCCAGCAGCCGGGACCTACGCCCCTACGAGCAGTACTTC. The rearrangement links TRBV3-1 (or the pseudogene TRBV3-2) to TRBJ2-7; D may match TRBD1 or TRBD2 (5 bases each). The V and J ends lost 4 bases and 2 bases respectively, with 12 bases between them. Germline CDR1 reads LGHDT; CDR2 reads YNNKEL (reference sequence). This CDR3 comprises 14 residues.

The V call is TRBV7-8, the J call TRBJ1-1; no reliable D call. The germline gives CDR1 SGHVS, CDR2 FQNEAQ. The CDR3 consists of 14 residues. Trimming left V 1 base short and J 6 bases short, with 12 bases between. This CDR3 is CASSLENFGAEAFF. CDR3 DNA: TGTGCCAGCAGCTTAGAAAATTTTGGTGCTGAAGCTTTCTTT.

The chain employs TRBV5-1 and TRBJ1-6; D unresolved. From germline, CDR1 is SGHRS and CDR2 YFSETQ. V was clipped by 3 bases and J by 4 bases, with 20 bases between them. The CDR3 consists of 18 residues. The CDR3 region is CASSSRSGVGPYNSPLHF. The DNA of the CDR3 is TGCGCCAGCAGCTCAAGGTCGGGTGTCGGCCCATATAATTCACCCCTCCACTTT. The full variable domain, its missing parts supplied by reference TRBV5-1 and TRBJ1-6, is KAGVTQTPRYLIKTRGQQVTLSCSPISGHRSVSWYQQTPGQGLQFLFEYFSETQRNKGNFPGRFSGRQFSNSRSEMNVSTLELGDSALYLCASSSRSGVGPYNSPLHFGNGTRLTVT.

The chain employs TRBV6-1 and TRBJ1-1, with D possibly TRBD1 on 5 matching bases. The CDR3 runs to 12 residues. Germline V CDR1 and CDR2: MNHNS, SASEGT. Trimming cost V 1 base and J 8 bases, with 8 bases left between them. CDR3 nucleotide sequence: TGTGCCAGCAGTGAAGTCTACAGGGAAGCTTTCTTT. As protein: CASSEVYREAFF.

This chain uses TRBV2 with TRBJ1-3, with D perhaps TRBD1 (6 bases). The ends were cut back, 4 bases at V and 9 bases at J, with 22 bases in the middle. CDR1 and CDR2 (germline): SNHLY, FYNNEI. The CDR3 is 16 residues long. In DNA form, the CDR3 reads TGTGCCAGCAGTGGTGGAGGGGGACGCATACGGAGCACCATATATTTT. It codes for CASSGGGGRIRSTIYF.

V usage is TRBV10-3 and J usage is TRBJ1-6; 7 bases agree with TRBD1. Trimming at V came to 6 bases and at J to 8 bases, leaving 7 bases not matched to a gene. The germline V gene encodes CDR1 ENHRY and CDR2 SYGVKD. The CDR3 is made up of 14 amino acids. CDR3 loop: CAIRETGSDSPLHF. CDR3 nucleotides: TGTGCCATCAGGGAGACAGGGAGCGATTCACCCCTCCACTTT.

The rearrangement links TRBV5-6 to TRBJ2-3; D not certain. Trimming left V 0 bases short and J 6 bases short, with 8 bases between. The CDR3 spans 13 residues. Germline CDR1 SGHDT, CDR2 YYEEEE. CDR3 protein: CASSLGVGDTQYF. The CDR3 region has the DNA TGTGCCAGCAGCTTGGGTGTTGGTGATACGCAGTATTTT.